This T cell receptor beta chain was captured by sequencing in a study of PD-L1 blockade in urothelial cancer. Across the whole study: Dosed intravenously at 1,200 mg every 3 weeks, atezolizumab was initiated by patients at some point between 2012 and 2014. Findings and caveats of the study: Pretreatment clonality of the blood TCR repertoire below the median was predictive of superior survival.

Time point of the sample: peripheral blood 6 weeks after treatment start. Locally advanced or metastatic urothelial carcinoma affected all patients. In its sample, this clone was seen a few times. Antigen unknown. Other DNA sequences in the sample encode the same CDR3. The CDR3 runs to 14 residues. Between the trimmed V and J ends, which lost 6 bases and 0 bases, there was a span of 11 bases. Germline CDR1 reads MNHEY; CDR2 reads SMNVEV (reference sequence). Every PCR received spiked-in synthetic TCR analog templates. Clones were read by immunoSEQ multiplex PCR, and TCRdb kept only the in-frame ones, dropping some. The sample holds 48,000 or so clones; about 82% are singletons and the top ten take around 10%.

The sample was PBMCs, taken around atezolizumab (anti-PD-L1) treatment. V gene TRBV27 combines with J gene TRBJ1-1; perhaps TRBD1 as D (6 bases). The receptor was isolated from an older man with urothelial cancer. The CDR3 sequence is CASRGGQLNTEAFF. CDR3 DNA: TGTGCCAGCAGGGGCGGACAGCTGAACACTGAAGCTTTCTTT.